One sample yielded the 18 T cell receptor beta chains listed below, sequenced in a study of T-cell reconstitution after alpha-beta-depleted transplantation in children. Unique molecular identifiers tagged the TCRbeta library. TCRdb reprocessed the PCR reads with MiXCR, giving one entry per CDR3 protein. The table shows hundreds of thousands of distinct CDR3 sequences, with approximately 15% occurring only once. This specimen consisted of PBMCs, mostly from graft donor cells, obtained 360 days after TCRalphabeta/CD19-depleted stem cell transplant. These receptors came from a male patient aged 10 to 17 who had a stem cell transplant for acute lymphoblastic leukemia, so the T cells may come from the graft donor.

CDR3: CATRDRTIRGTGELFF. For the CDR3, the DNA is TGTGCCACCCGGGACAGGACCATTCGGGGGACCGGGGAGCTGTTTTTT. The gene calls are TRBV6-1 and TRBJ2-2; 8 bases map to TRBD1. The CDR3 sequence is 16 residues long. V gave up 10 bases and J gave up 5 bases; unmatched junction bases: 15. Germline V gene data show CDR1 as MNHNS and CDR2 as SASEGT.

This chain links TRBV7-8 with TRBJ2-1; D remains unclear. V lost 1 base and J 4 bases, leaving 14 bases between the germline ends. This CDR3 comprises 16 residues. Germline V gene sequence: CDR1 SGHVS, CDR2 FQNEAQ. The CDR3 DNA follows: TGTGCCAGCAGCTTAGTAGGGCCCTCGATTTACAATGAGCAGTTCTTC. Translation gives CASSLVGPSIYNEQFF.

V is TRBV6-1 and J is TRBJ2-7; tentatively, D is TRBD2 (6 bases). This CDR3 has 16 residues. Deletions cut 2 bases from V and 9 bases from J, with 23 bases between. CDR1 is MNHNS, CDR2 SASEGT, per germline. The CDR3 loop is CASSELRSSVPPGQYF. CDR3 nucleotide sequence: TGTGCCAGCAGTGAATTGAGGTCTAGCGTCCCCCCGGGGCAGTACTTC.

This clonotype was seen many times. The rearrangement uses TRBV5-1 and TRBJ2-1; 8 bases fit TRBD1. The V and J ends lost 6 bases and 6 bases, in that order; junction bases with no gene match: 8. The CDR3 has 14 residues. Germline CDR1 reads SGHRS; CDR2 reads YFSETQ. The chain's CDR3 is CASTIGQGLNEQFF. CDR3 DNA: TGCGCCAGCACCATCGGACAGGGCCTCAATGAGCAGTTCTTC.

This clonotype was found a few times. The V call is TRBV5-4, the J call TRBJ2-7, with TRBD1 as a possible D gene (5 bases). CDR1 and CDR2 from the germline V gene are SGHNT and YYREEE (reference sequence). The CDR3 contains 14 residues. Trimming removed 5 bases from V and 6 bases from J, with 18 bases in between. CDR3 coding DNA: TGTGCCAGCAGGGTAGGCAGGGTGAATCGCGAGCAGTACTTC. Protein product: CASRVGRVNREQYF. Full variable domain (missing parts from reference TRBV5-4 and TRBJ2-7): ETGVTQSPTHLIKTRGQQVTLRCSSQSGHNTVSWYQQALGQGPQFIFQYYREEENGRGNFPPRFSGLQFPNYSSELNVNALELDDSALYLCASRVGRVNREQYFGPGTRLTVT.

This clonotype was seen only a few times. The chain is built from TRBV10-3 and TRBJ2-7; D perhaps matches TRBD1 (7 bases). CDR1 is ENHRY, CDR2 SYGVKD, per germline. Trimming left V 3 bases short and J 0 bases short, with 12 bases between. The CDR3 covers 15 residues. CDR3 DNA: TGTGCCATCAGTGACCCAGGGGGGAGCTCCTACGAGCAGTACTTC. This gives the protein CAISDPGGSSYEQYF.

In its sample, this clonotype was seen a few times. The rearrangement links TRBV7-3 to TRBJ2-1; TRBD2 aligns across 13 bases. V dropped 3 bases and J dropped 5; count of bases not matched to a gene: 1. Germline CDR1 SGHTA, CDR2 FQGTGA. This CDR3 is 15 amino acids long. The CDR3 DNA sequence: TGTGCCAGCAGCTTGGGACTAGCGGGGCACAATGAGCAGTTCTTC. It translates to CASSLGLAGHNEQFF.

This clonotype was found a few times. The J gene is TRBJ2-2, the V gene TRBV20-1; D unclear. The CDR3 runs to 17 residues. Germline V gene data show CDR1 as DFQATT and CDR2 as SNEGSKA (reference sequence). With 0 bases removed from V and 6 bases from J, the gap between germline ends came to 20 bases. The CDR3: CSARDEYSTVRAGELFF. CDR3 bases: TGCAGTGCTAGAGACGAGTATTCCACCGTCCGGGCCGGGGAGCTGTTTTTT.

This clonotype was seen a handful of times. The V and J genes are TRBV7-8 and TRBJ1-2; D uncertain. V was shortened by 3 bases and J by 8 bases, with 16 bases between the two germline ends. Germline CDR1 SGHVS, CDR2 FQNEAQ. CDR3 length equals 14 residues. The chain's CDR3 is CASSLAQGGRGYTF. The DNA of the CDR3 is TGTGCCAGCAGCTTGGCCCAAGGAGGGCGAGGCTACACCTTC.

J is TRBJ2-5 and V is TRBV12-3 or TRBV12-4, with D unclear. V lost 5 bases and J 4 bases, leaving 11 bases between the germline ends. This CDR3 is 13 amino acids long. DNA for the CDR3: TGTGCCAGCAGTACATACCCGGCAGAGACCCAGTACTTC. This codes for CASSTYPAETQYF.

The V call is TRBV27, the J call TRBJ2-2, with unresolved D. Looked up from germline, CDR1 is MNHEY and CDR2 is SMNVEV (reference sequence). Trimming left V 5 bases short and J 3 bases short, with 13 bases between. The CDR3 extends over 15 amino acids. CDR3 sequence: CASSPTGLYTGELFF. The DNA of the CDR3 is TGTGCCAGCAGTCCTACCGGGCTTTACACCGGGGAGCTGTTTTTT.

This chain links TRBV7-2 with TRBJ2-5; 8 bases match TRBD2. CDR3 size: 14 residues. The germline V gene encodes CDR1 SGHTA and CDR2 FQGNSA. The V and J ends lost 5 bases and 4 bases, in that order; junction bases with no gene match: 6. The CDR3 region has the DNA TGTGCCAGCAGCCGACTAGCGAACGGAGAGACCCAGTACTTC. Amino acid sequence: CASSRLANGETQYF.

This clonotype was seen at least ten times. The chain has TRBV25-1 and TRBJ2-1; 8 positions match TRBD2. V was clipped by 5 bases and J by 0 bases; unmatched bases: 6. The length of the CDR3 is 16 residues. Germline V lookup: CDR1 MGHDK, CDR2 SYGVNS. CDR3 region: CASSRLAQSSYNEQFF. The CDR3, as DNA: TGTGCCAGCAGTCGACTAGCGCAGAGCTCCTACAATGAGCAGTTCTTC.

The J gene is TRBJ2-7, the V gene TRBV6-5; D may be TRBD1 (6 bases). There are 17 residues in the CDR3. The germline V and J ends were trimmed by 9 bases and 2 bases, with 26 bases remaining between them. Germline values: CDR1 MNHEY, CDR2 SVGAGI. Here the CDR3 reads CASPLQGRPSLPYEQYF. The CDR3 DNA is TGTGCCAGTCCGTTACAGGGAAGACCTTCCCTACCCTACGAGCAGTACTTC.

This clonotype has a handful of counts. V gene TRBV27 combines with J gene TRBJ2-7; 7 positions match TRBD1. CDR3 length equals 16 residues. V lost 3 bases, J lost 3 bases, and 11 bases stayed unmatched. The germline CDR1 and CDR2 sequences are MNHEY and SMNVEV (reference sequence). The CDR3 nucleotides are TGTGCCAGCAGTTTCTCAGGGGGAGTAGTGAACTACGAGCAGTACTTC. Its protein product is CASSFSGGVVNYEQYF.

The J gene is TRBJ1-1, the V gene TRBV5-1; D gene ambiguous. This CDR3 comprises 18 residues. Germline assignment: CDR1 SGHRS and CDR2 YFSETQ. With 0 bases removed from V and 4 bases from J, the gap between germline ends came to 22 bases. The chain's CDR3 is CASSLAKFGREWVTEAFF. CDR3 DNA sequence: TGCGCCAGCAGCTTGGCCAAGTTCGGACGGGAATGGGTCACTGAAGCTTTCTTT.

This clonotype was recorded at least ten times. J is TRBJ2-2 and V is TRBV12-3 or TRBV12-4; tentatively, D is TRBD2 (6 bases). Trimming took off 3 bases at V and 7 bases at J, with 18 bases between the two ends. The CDR3 is 16 residues long. The CDR3 DNA reads TGTGCCAGCAGTTTCCGGAGATCACTAGCCGACGGGGAGCTGTTTTTT. It is translated as CASSFRRSLADGELFF.

Regarding this clonotype: A clone one base away is much larger, so this may be a read error. The chain joins TRBV29-1 to TRBJ2-7; TRBD2 aligns across 14 bases. The CDR3 loop spans 17 amino acids. The junction had 12 bases not matched to a gene; V was cut back by 3 bases and J by 5 bases. Per germline, CDR1 SQVTM and CDR2 ANQGSEA. In DNA, the CDR3 is TGCAGCGTTGACTCCGGGACTAGCGGGAGTTCTACCAACGAGCAGTACTTC. It encodes CSVDSGTSGSSTNEQYF.